These 20 T cell receptor beta chains originate from one sample sequenced in a study of CXCR3-negative and CXCR3-positive naive CD8 T cells. UMI labels and 5' RACE were used to prepare the TRB cDNA libraries. With the 5' RACE reads reprocessed, TCRdb shows one record per CDR3 protein and no DNA. The sample totals some 130,000 distinct CDR3 sequences. The specimen was naive CXCR3- CD8+ T cells from blood. Regarding subset: CD45RO-CCR7+CD27+CD95- naive CD8+ T cells lacking CXCR3 (TNR3-). All receptors derive from a human donor in good health. Some clones in this sample may be carry-over from other donors' samples.

The rearrangement links TRBV3-1 to TRBJ2-1. Per the germline V gene, CDR1 is LGHDT and CDR2 is YNNKEL (reference sequence). The CDR3 runs 11 residues. The CDR3 sequence: CASSYYNEQFF.

The chain couples TRBV7-8 to TRBJ1-2. This CDR3 is built from 14 residues. Germline V gives CDR1 SGHVS, CDR2 FQNEAQ. CDR3 in amino acids: CASSLETVNYGYTF.

The rearrangement uses TRBV2 and TRBJ2-1; TCRdb indicates TRBD1, and absent DNA this call remains unverified. Germline V CDR1 and CDR2: SNHLY, FYNNEI. This CDR3 comprises 15 residues. The CDR3: CASSEPGTGVNEQFF.

The chain links TRBV11-2 to TRBJ2-7; TCRdb's D gene call, TRBD2, goes unchecked for lack of DNA. CDR3 length equals 13 residues. Germline values: CDR1 SGHAT, CDR2 FQNNGV. The CDR3 region is CASSPRLDLGQYF.

The chain is built from TRBV7-3 and TRBJ2-1; TCRdb indicates TRBD2, and absent DNA this call remains unverified. Germline values: CDR1 SGHTA, CDR2 FQGTGA. The CDR3 spans 13 residues. CDR3 residues: CASSFGGRSEQFF.

V and J are TRBV15 and TRBJ1-1; the TCRdb D gene call, TRBD1, has no DNA to confirm it. Germline V CDR1 and CDR2: LNHNV, YYDKDF (reference sequence). This CDR3 spans 16 amino acids. The CDR3: CATSNPGDRGYTEAFF.

The chain combines TRBV7-9 with TRBJ2-7; the D call of TRBD1 rests on TCRdb alone, since no DNA is present to check it. Germline V lookup: CDR1 SEHNR, CDR2 FQNEAQ (reference sequence). The CDR3 has 15 amino acids. This chain's CDR3 is CASSGPTGANYEQYF.

CDR3: CASSQPPGGQETQYF. V and J are TRBV12-3 or TRBV12-4 and TRBJ2-5; TCRdb's assignment of TRBD1 cannot be checked, as there is no DNA. This CDR3 contains 15 residues.

The CDR3 loop reads CATSRGRWSSGSTAYNEQFF. The rearrangement joins TRBV15 to TRBJ2-1; TCRdb proposes TRBD2, but this gene call is untestable without DNA. Per germline, CDR1 LNHNV and CDR2 YYDKDF (reference sequence). The CDR3 has 20 residues.

The chain combines TRBV28 with TRBJ2-7; there is no DNA to check the TCRdb D call of TRBD1. This CDR3 comprises 14 residues. CDR1 is MDHEN and CDR2 is SYDVKM in the germline V gene. This CDR3 reads CASSLRGWGYEQYF.

The CDR3 spells CSARDRQTYEQYF. The V call is TRBV20-1, the J call TRBJ2-7. The length of the CDR3 is 13 residues. Germline CDR1 reads DFQATT; CDR2 reads SNEGSKA (reference sequence).

The V call is TRBV4-1, the J call TRBJ2-1. Germline loops: CDR1 MGHRA, CDR2 YSYEKL. The CDR3 consists of 12 residues. CDR3 residues: CASSHVYNEQFF.

The CDR3: CASSSRTGGRVWEEIQYF. The chain carries TRBV6-2 or TRBV6-3 and TRBJ2-5; checking the TCRdb D call of TRBD1 is not possible without DNA. CDR1 is MNHEY and CDR2 is SVGEGT in the germline V gene. The CDR3 totals 18 residues.

CDR3 protein: CSVGTGITGELFF. This chain uses TRBV29-1 with TRBJ2-2; as DNA is missing, the TRBD1 call by TCRdb cannot be tested. Germline CDR1 SQVTM, CDR2 ANQGSEA. The CDR3 has 13 residues.

The J gene is TRBJ2-7, the V gene TRBV5-6; no DNA is available, so the TRBD1 call from TCRdb remains unchecked. The germline V gene has CDR1 SGHDT and CDR2 YYEEEE. The CDR3 is made up of 14 amino acids. CDR3 in amino acids: CASSGGQGEDEQYF.

The rearrangement joins TRBV7-2 to TRBJ2-2; TCRdb outputs TRBD2, but without DNA this stays unchecked. CDR1 is SGHTA, CDR2 FQGNSA, per germline. This CDR3 spans 18 amino acids. The chain's CDR3 is CASSRPGLAGVDTGELFF.

The V and J genes are TRBV7-9 and TRBJ2-1; TCRdb indicates TRBD2, and absent DNA this call remains unverified. CDR1 SEHNR and CDR2 FQNEAQ come from the germline V gene (reference sequence). The CDR3 loop spans 14 amino acids. The chain's CDR3 is CASSPGTSPNEQFF.

The chain combines TRBV7-9 with TRBJ1-1. The germline V gene has CDR1 SEHNR and CDR2 FQNEAQ (reference sequence). This CDR3 region has 14 residues. CDR3 residues: CASSLVGIYTEAFF.

V and J are TRBV7-6 and TRBJ2-1; checking the TCRdb D call of TRBD1 is not possible without DNA. Germline lookup yields CDR1 SGHVS and CDR2 FNYEAQ. This CDR3 is 14 amino acids long. This chain's CDR3 is CANRTGVHYNEQFF.

V usage is TRBV29-1 and J usage is TRBJ2-5; there is no DNA to check the TCRdb D call of TRBD1. Germline-derived CDR1 and CDR2 are SQVTM and ANQGSEA. This CDR3 spans 16 amino acids. The CDR3 loop is CSVEEALQGAQETQYF.